This T cell receptor beta chain was captured in a study of T cell responses to AZD1222 COVID-19 vaccine. Study information: Second-dose intervals near 4 or 12 weeks were combined.

General observations from the study: The CD4 TCRs associated with vaccination extended across spike and predominated at 160-218 and 743-854. Donors were largely white British and mainly female; clonal diversity was possibly underestimated. Baseline serostatus was positive in only a handful of AZD1222 recipients.

As for this clone: Its antigen is not identified.

The CDR3 extends over 14 amino acids. The V gene's germline CDR1 is SQVTM and CDR2 ANQGSEA. V trimming: 5 bases; J trimming: 2 bases; junction bases outside the gene matches: 7. This table comes from immunoSEQ multiplex PCR, and its TCRdb copy is limited to in-frame clones, with some not included. The data contain 100,000 to 150,000 clones, about 89% of them seen just once; the ten biggest clones take up about 10%. This sequence joins TRBV29-1 and TRBJ2-7; TRBD2 agrees at 9 bases. The receptor comes from an adult in good health. Sample: peripheral blood, taken on day 0 of AZD1222 vaccination. CDR3 in amino acids: CSVKGAGGTYEQYF. The CDR3 region has the DNA TGCAGCGTTAAAGGAGCGGGAGGTACCTACGAGCAGTACTTC.